What follows is one TCR beta chain and its context. The antigen is undetermined. This CDR3 has 14 residues. Germline V lookup: CDR1 SEHNR, CDR2 FQNEAQ (reference sequence). The V end lost 4 bases, the J end lost 1 base, and 10 bases lay between the germline ends. The data were obtained in a study of CD8 T cells in ankylosing spondylitis. In TCRdb, the 5' RACE reads were re-called with MiXCR into one record per CDR3 protein. The table includes roughly 450,000 distinct CDR3 sequences, roughly 26% detected once. Study-wide findings and caveats: Typical of ankylosing spondylitis blood, it appeared, was a TCR beta motif of about eight highly homologous variants. CD8+ by phenotype, disease-linked clones were relatively rare in peripheral blood.

The J gene is TRBJ2-5, the V gene TRBV7-9, with D perhaps assigned TRBD1 or TRBD2 (6 bases each). The sequence was collected from a male donor with ankylosing spondylitis. The material sequenced was blood, either unsorted or a sorted T cell fraction (not recorded which). Written as DNA, the CDR3 is TGTGCCAGCAGCTCGGGGGCCCTCCAAGAGACCCAGTACTTC. Residues: CASSSGALQETQYF.